One and the same sample provided the 12 T cell receptor beta chains below, sequenced in a study of shared clonotypes between healthy human individuals (dated by TCRdb to the early 2020s). For the CD8 naive samples, CD45RO-negative cells were positively selected for CCR7, yielding a CD45RA+CCR7+ population from which TemRA cells were excluded. Preparation of the library involved the immunoSEQ multiplex PCR assay. The clones in this table, taken by TCRdb from immuneACCESS, are in-frame only. Not every clone is retained; where verified, under half of the shortfall comes from an unresolved V gene, and the cause of the rest is unknown. Across this sample there are about 2.2 million clones, with about 94% seen only once. 1.5% to 2% of the sample is held by the ten biggest clonotypes. The sample comprised naive CD8+ T cells from PBMCs. In light of the paper, this sample's cell subset or site label describes: CD45RA+CCR7+. The receptor set was obtained from a man younger than 35 in good health. Some clones in this sample may be carry-over from other donors' samples.

This chain connects TRBV27 to TRBJ2-7; 7 bases map to TRBD1. The CDR3 runs to 13 residues. The junction had 4 bases not matched to a gene; V was cut back by 7 bases and J by 1 base. Germline CDR1 and CDR2: MNHEY and SMNVEV (reference sequence). The CDR3 reads CASTGTESYEQYF. The DNA of the CDR3 is TGTGCCAGCACAGGGACAGAATCCTACGAGCAGTACTTC.

About this clone: In the same sample, other DNA sequences code for this CDR3. The chain carries TRBV6-1 and TRBJ1-5; D is ambiguous. The V gene lost 1 base and the J gene lost 0 bases, with 1 base spanning the gap. This CDR3 has 13 residues. Per the germline V gene, CDR1 is MNHNS and CDR2 is SASEGT. The DNA of the CDR3 is TGTGCCAGCAGTGAAGGTAGCAATCAGCCCCAGCATTTT. This codes for CASSEGSNQPQHF.

There are a few counts of this clone. This chain connects TRBV6-5 to TRBJ1-2, with D possibly being TRBD1 (5 bases). Deletions cut 5 bases from V and 6 bases from J, with 13 bases between. The CDR3 has 13 residues. Per germline, CDR1 MNHEY and CDR2 SVGAGI. The CDR3 spells CASSTGGSDGYTF. The CDR3 nucleotides are TGTGCCAGCAGTACGGGGGGATCTGATGGCTACACCTTC.

V usage is TRBV18 and J usage is TRBJ2-1, with D unresolved. CDR3 length equals 13 residues. The ends were cut back, 0 bases at V and 10 bases at J, with 10 bases in the middle. In germline, CDR1 is KGHSH, CDR2 LQKENI. CDR3 nucleotide sequence: TGTGCCAGCTCACCACCGGATGCACCAGAGCAGTTCTTC. This encodes CASSPPDAPEQFF.

This clone occurred once. V usage is TRBV9 and J usage is TRBJ2-6, with D possibly being TRBD2 (6 bases). The CDR3 loop spans 16 amino acids. The V gene's germline CDR1 is SGDLS and CDR2 YYNGEE. V was trimmed by 0 bases and J by 2 bases, leaving 9 bases between them. The CDR3 DNA sequence: TGTGCCAGCAGCGTAGTTGGAGGGACTGGGGCCAACGTCCTGACTTTC. It encodes CASSVVGGTGANVLTF. The variable domain in full, with the rest retrieved from reference TRBV9 and TRBJ2-6, is DSGVTQTPKHLITATGQRVTLRCSPRSGDLSVYWYQQSLDQGLQFLIQYYNGEERAKGNILERFSAQQFPDLHSELNLSSLELGDSALYFCASSVVGGTGANVLTFGAGSRLTVL.

With respect to this clone: The same CDR3 can be traced to other DNA sequences in this sample. This chain connects TRBV4-3 to TRBJ2-1; D is perhaps TRBD2 (6 bases). The CDR3 has 15 amino acids. CDR1 is LGHNA, CDR2 YSLEER, per germline. V lost 0 bases and J 1 base, leaving 7 bases between the germline ends. The CDR3 coding sequence is TGCGCCAGCAGCCAAGATGGGGGGTCCTACAATGAGCAGTTCTTC. Its translation: CASSQDGGSYNEQFF.

A word on this clone: The same CDR3 arises from other DNA sequences in this sample as well. This chain connects TRBV7-9 to TRBJ1-1, with D uncertain. V was shortened by 2 bases and J by 1 base, with 5 bases between the two germline ends. The CDR3 contains 13 residues. From germline, CDR1 is SEHNR and CDR2 FQNEAQ (reference sequence). The DNA of the CDR3 is TGTGCCAGCAGCTTATCCGAGAACACTGAAGCTTTCTTT. Its protein product is CASSLSENTEAFF.

This chain joins TRBV15 and TRBJ2-5, with D possibly matching TRBD2 (5 bases). There are 17 residues in the CDR3. V was cut by 5 bases and J by 4 bases, with 23 bases left in between. Germline V gene lookup returns CDR1 LNHNV and CDR2 YYDKDF (reference sequence). CDR3 coding DNA: TGTGCCACCAGCGAAGGCGGGCGGAGCGAAGTTGGAGAGACCCAGTACTTC. As protein: CATSEGGRSEVGETQYF.

The chain links TRBV28 to TRBJ2-7; tentatively, D is TRBD1 (6 bases). The germline gives CDR1 MDHEN, CDR2 SYDVKM. The CDR3 has 14 residues. With 2 bases removed from V and 2 bases from J, the gap between germline ends came to 10 bases. The CDR3 loop reads CASSLVGTTYEQYF. In DNA form, the CDR3 reads TGTGCCAGCAGTTTAGTGGGGACAACCTACGAGCAGTACTTC.

V usage is TRBV19 and J usage is TRBJ1-1; D call uncertain. Germline CDR1 LNHDA, CDR2 SQIVND (reference sequence). Trimming stripped 3 bases from V and 8 bases from J, with 7 bases between. CDR3 length: 11 residues. CDR3 protein: CASSIFKEAFF. DNA for the CDR3: TGTGCCAGTAGTATTTTCAAAGAAGCTTTCTTT.

The V and J genes are TRBV7-6 and TRBJ1-1; 11 bases agree with TRBD1. The CDR3 runs 16 residues. CDR1 and CDR2 from the germline V gene are SGHVS and FNYEAQ. Trimming removed 5 bases from V and 4 bases from J; junction bases left unmatched: 9. CDR3 amino acids: CASSPTDRGLGTEAFF. The CDR3 coding sequence is TGTGCCAGCAGCCCGACGGACAGGGGGCTAGGCACTGAAGCTTTCTTT.

The rearrangement joins TRBV19 to TRBJ2-7, with TRBD2 as a possible D gene (6 bases). This CDR3 comprises 17 residues. The V gene's germline CDR1 is LNHDA and CDR2 SQIVND (reference sequence). V lost 5 bases to trimming and J lost 4 bases, with 24 bases between them. In DNA form, the CDR3 reads TGTGCCAGTAGTGAAGGGTTTCGGGAGAGCTTATCTTACGAGCAGTACTTC. The encoded protein is CASSEGFRESLSYEQYF.